These T cell receptor beta chains were read from a single sample in a study of blood T cell repertoires in COVID-19. Clones were sequenced by immunoSEQ multiplex PCR, and TCRdb holds only the in-frame ones, with some missing. This sample has around 60,000 clones, with more than 75% found just once. Input material: peripheral blood. The receptors here all came from a human donor in a cohort sampled during active COVID-19. The CDR3 runs from the conserved cysteine through the conserved F or W. The D gene is left open where the match is weak. Some rows mark clone size as missing; the rest say once, few, many or name a class of expanded clone.

D,J,V,size,CDR3,DNA
TRBD1,TRBJ2-1,TRBV4-3,.,CASSLDRDNEQFF,TGCGCCAGCAGCCTTGACAGGGACAATGAGCAGTTCTTC
.,TRBJ2-3,TRBV5-8,.,CASSFQTREPNTQYF,TGTGCCAGCAGCTTTCAAACTCGGGAGCCAAATACGCAGTATTTT
.,TRBJ2-7,TRBV5-5,.,CASSSASERWYGSYEQYF,TGTGCCAGCAGCTCAGCTAGCGAGAGATGGTATGGTTCCTACGAGCAGTACTTC
.,TRBJ1-3,TRBV11-3,.,CASSLQGNAGNTIYF,TGTGCCAGCAGCTTACAGGGAAACGCTGGAAACACCATATATTTT
TRBD1,TRBJ2-1,TRBV11-3,.,CASRSRQGAFF,TGTGCCAGCAGATCTCGACAGGGTGCGTTCTTC
TRBD1,TRBJ2-5,TRBV5-1,.,CASSFHRGRGETQYF,TGCGCCAGCAGCTTCCACAGGGGGCGCGGAGAGACCCAGTACTTC
TRBD2,TRBJ2-7,TRBV18,.,CASSPASGITYEQYF,TGTGCCAGCTCACCGGCTAGCGGAATAACCTACGAGCAGTACTTC
.,TRBJ1-1,TRBV6-5,.,CASSIQNTEAFF,TGTGCCAGCAGTATACAAAACACTGAAGCTTTCTTT
.,TRBJ2-7,TRBV6-2/TRBV6-3,.,CASSYPINEQYF,TGTGCCAGCAGTTACCCTATCAACGAGCAGTACTTC
TRBD2,TRBJ2-3,TRBV5-1,.,CASSLGLAGADTQYF,TGCGCCAGCAGCTTAGGACTAGCGGGCGCAGATACGCAGTATTTT
TRBD1,TRBJ1-2,TRBV27,.,CASSSGQALYGYTF,TGTGCCAGCAGTTCGGGACAGGCCCTCTATGGCTACACCTTC
.,TRBJ1-4,TRBV6-6,.,CASTKTNRVNEKLFF,TGTGCCAGCACCAAAACCAACAGGGTCAATGAAAAACTGTTTTTT
TRBD1,TRBJ1-1,TRBV7-6,.,CASSVMTGSYTEAFF,TGTGCCAGCAGCGTAATGACAGGGTCGTACACTGAAGCTTTCTTT
TRBD1,TRBJ1-4,TRBV7-2,.,CASSLFRGKDEKLFF,TGTGCCAGCAGCTTATTCAGGGGGAAAGATGAAAAACTGTTTTTT
.,TRBJ1-2,TRBV3-1/TRBV3-2,.,CASSQGVTLRDGYGYTF,TGTGCCAGCAGCCAAGGCGTAACTCTTCGGGATGGCTATGGCTACACCTTC
TRBD1,TRBJ1-4,TRBV7-8,.,CASSPRTGRTNEKLFF,TGTGCCAGCAGCCCCCGGACAGGTCGGACTAATGAAAAACTGTTTTTT
.,TRBJ1-2,TRBV19,.,CASTPGYGYTF,TGTGCCAGTACCCCCGGCTATGGCTACACCTTC
.,TRBJ1-1,TRBV18,.,CASSPLEGEAFF,TGTGCCAGCTCACCCCTTGAGGGGGAGGCTTTCTTT
.,TRBJ1-1,TRBV7-8,.,CASSRGQWNTEAFF,TGTGCCAGCAGCCGAGGACAGTGGAACACTGAAGCTTTCTTT
.,TRBJ2-2,TRBV18,.,CASSLHTTGANTGELFF,TGTGCCAGCTCACTACACACGACAGGCGCAAACACCGGGGAGCTGTTTTTT
TRBD1,TRBJ2-5,TRBV5-1,.,CASSFRQGARETQYF,TGCGCCAGCAGCTTTCGACAGGGGGCACGAGAGACCCAGTACTTC
TRBD1,TRBJ1-1,TRBV19,.,CASSIGAGTVRTEAFF,TGTGCCAGTAGTATAGGAGCCGGGACAGTGAGGACTGAAGCTTTCTTT
.,TRBJ1-1,TRBV9,.,CASSVSRNTEAFF,TGTGCCAGCAGCGTAAGCCGAAACACTGAAGCTTTCTTT
.,TRBJ1-2,TRBV5-6,.,CASSFGLVGYTF,TGTGCCAGCAGCTTCGGACTTGTTGGCTACACCTTC
.,TRBJ1-4,TRBV28,.,CASSRAGSFNEKLFF,TGTGCCAGCAGTAGAGCGGGGTCTTTTAATGAAAAACTGTTTTTT
TRBD1,TRBJ2-3,TRBV28,once,CASSFSGTGVGTDTQYF,TGTGCCAGCAGTTTTTCGGGGACAGGGGTCGGCACAGATACGCAGTATTTT
.,TRBJ1-3,TRBV4-2,.,CASSQDARGSGNTIYF,TGTGCCAGCAGCCAAGATGCAAGGGGCTCTGGAAACACCATATATTTT
.,TRBJ2-1,TRBV11-2,.,CASSSQGSVYNEQFF,TGTGCCAGCTCCTCGCAGGGGTCGGTTTACAATGAGCAGTTCTTC
TRBD2,TRBJ2-7,TRBV4-3,.,CASSQSSSGLYEQYF,TGCGCCAGCAGCCAGTCGTCTAGCGGCCTCTACGAGCAGTACTTC
TRBD1,TRBJ2-5,TRBV2,.,CASSWTGGKETQYF,TGTGCCAGCAGCTGGACAGGGGGGAAAGAGACCCAGTACTTC
.,TRBJ1-2,TRBV28,.,CASSFMAGLVYGYTF,TGTGCCAGCAGTTTTATGGCAGGGCTCGTCTATGGCTACACCTTC
TRBD1,TRBJ2-1,TRBV18,.,CASSPRGQNYNEQFF,TGTGCCAGCTCACCACGGGGACAGAACTACAATGAGCAGTTCTTC
.,TRBJ2-1,TRBV19,.,CATRPFEGNEQFF,TGTGCCACCAGACCCTTTGAGGGCAATGAGCAGTTCTTC
TRBD1,TRBJ1-1,TRBV27,.,CASSGPGQGRPEAFF,TGTGCCAGCAGTGGACCCGGACAGGGAAGACCTGAAGCTTTCTTT
.,TRBJ2-7,TRBV2,.,CASTSVYEQYF,TGTGCCAGCACCTCTGTCTACGAGCAGTACTTC
.,TRBJ1-1,TRBV27,many,CASSPSTGVNTEAFF,TGTGCCAGCAGTCCCTCGACAGGTGTAAACACTGAAGCTTTCTTT
.,TRBJ1-1,TRBV18,.,CASSPPRVTEAFF,TGTGCCAGCTCACCGCCCCGGGTAACTGAAGCTTTCTTT
.,TRBJ1-5,TRBV7-8,.,CASSFAENRNQPQHF,TGTGCCAGCAGCTTCGCAGAAAACAGGAATCAGCCCCAGCATTTT
TRBD1,TRBJ2-2,TRBV5-1,.,CASTLGTGTYTGELFF,TGCGCCAGCACCCTGGGGACAGGGACTTACACCGGGGAGCTGTTTTTT
TRBD1,TRBJ1-2,TRBV15,.,CATSRTGSGYGYTF,TGTGCCACCAGCAGGACAGGGAGCGGCTATGGCTACACCTTC
TRBD1,TRBJ2-2,TRBV7-3,.,CASSPRQGKAGPNTGELFF,TGTGCCAGCAGCCCCAGACAGGGGAAGGCGGGACCTAACACCGGGGAGCTGTTTTTT
.,TRBJ2-1,TRBV7-3,few,CASSPRYSPDNEQFF,TGTGCCAGCAGCCCTCGGTACTCTCCCGACAATGAGCAGTTCTTC
TRBD2,TRBJ2-3,TRBV29-1,.,CSVSAGGPTSTDTQYF,TGCAGCGTTTCAGCGGGAGGGCCCACGTCGACAGATACGCAGTATTTT
.,TRBJ1-3,TRBV7-9,.,CASSLWGDSSGNTIYF,TGTGCCAGCAGCTTATGGGGAGATAGCTCTGGAAACACCATATATTTT
.,TRBJ2-7,TRBV29-1,.,CSVDWVGSPGYEQYF,TGCAGCGTTGATTGGGTAGGCAGCCCGGGGTACGAGCAGTACTTC
TRBD1,TRBJ1-5,TRBV18,.,CASSEPGQRSNQPQHF,TGTGCCAGCTCAGAACCGGGACAGCGTAGCAATCAGCCCCAGCATTTT
.,TRBJ2-2,TRBV7-9,.,CASSPTGYTGELFF,TGTGCCAGCAGCCCCACAGGGTACACCGGGGAGCTGTTTTTT
TRBD1,TRBJ1-1,TRBV11-2,once,CASSLGDRVTEAFF,TGTGCCAGCAGCTTAGGGGACAGGGTTACTGAAGCTTTCTTT
TRBD1,TRBJ2-6,TRBV27,.,CASSSPTGASSGANVLTF,TGTGCCAGCAGTTCGCCGACAGGGGCCTCCTCTGGGGCCAACGTCCTGACTTTC